These 8 T cell receptor beta chains were sequenced from one sample in a study of tumor-infiltrating lymphocytes in primary liver carcinoma. TCR beta cDNA was prepared out of 500 ng total RNA by means of a constant-region primer. Nested multiplex PCR, run for three rounds with slightly modified ARM-PCR, yielded TCR beta libraries. The first two PCR rounds used TRBV1-TRBV30 forward primers with a C-beta reverse primer, 10 cycles each. TCRdb analysed the multiplex PCR reads with MiXCR anew, one entry per CDR3 protein. Of roughly 80,000 distinct CDR3 sequences listed, roughly 72% are singletons. Starting material for RNA and DNA co-extraction consisted of roughly 18-34 mg of unsorted bulk tissue. The sequencing sample was made of tumor-adjacent normal liver tissue. These receptors originate from a man aged 40-55 years with primary liver carcinoma and hepatitis B virus infection.

For this clonotype: The CDR3 end shows no conserved phenylalanine or tryptophan, and so a read error is likely. The chain carries TRBV12-3 or TRBV12-4 and TRBJ2-1; 9 nucleotides line up with TRBD2. CDR3 length equals 16 residues. The CDR3 loop is CVSSPPGLAGLNEQFV. In nucleotides, the CDR3 is TGTGTCAGCAGTCCTCCGGGGCTAGCGGGACTCAATGAGCAGTTCGTC.

The chain couples TRBV29-1 to TRBJ2-1, with a tentative D call TRBD1 (6 bases). The CDR3 contains 13 residues. Germline V gene data show CDR1 as SQVTM and CDR2 as ANQGSEA. The CDR3 DNA follows: TGCGGGGTTGCCAGGGGCTTAAACAATGAGCAGTTCTTC. Its translation: CGVARGLNNEQFF.

On this clonotype itself: The CDR3 does not close with the conserved phenylalanine or tryptophan, likely indicating a read error. This sequence joins TRBV29-1 and TRBJ1-5, with TRBD1 as a possible D gene (5 bases). The germline V and J ends were trimmed by 4 bases and 7 bases, with 11 bases remaining between them. This CDR3 is built from 12 residues. CDR1 and CDR2 from the germline V gene are SQVTM and ANQGSEA. The CDR3 nucleotides read TGCAGCGTTGGCGGGGCGGGGCAGCCCCAGCATATT. It specifies CSVGGAGQPQHI.

Notes on this clonotype: The junction departs from the called germline gene at one end, perhaps through a read error. The chain carries TRBV7-8 and TRBJ2-1; 9 nucleotides agree with TRBD2. Germline CDR1 reads SGHVS; CDR2 reads FQNEAQ. The CDR3 has 17 residues. The CDR3 sequence is CVSSLLGDSGRTSEQFF. CDR3 nucleotide sequence: TGTGTCAGCAGCTTGTTAGGGGATAGCGGGAGAACCAGTGAGCAGTTCTTC.

As concerns this clonotype: An end of the junction does not agree with germline; a read error may underlie this. The chain has TRBV28 and TRBJ1-2, with D maybe TRBD1 (5 bases). The CDR3 covers 16 residues. CDR1 is MDHEN and CDR2 is SYDVKM in the germline V gene. CDR3 region: CVSSQGGSTSNYGYTF. For the CDR3, the DNA is TGTGTCAGCAGCCAGGGAGGCAGCACTTCTAACTATGGCTACACCTTC.

V and J are TRBV4-1 and TRBJ2-2, with a possible D match to TRBD2 (6 bases). V shed 5 bases and J shed 6 bases, with 13 bases lying between them. The CDR3 extends over 14 amino acids. The germline V gene has CDR1 MGHRA and CDR2 YSYEKL. CDR3 nucleotide sequence: TGCGCCAGCAGCGGGCGGGGAAATGCCGGGGAGCTGTTTTTT. Its protein product is CASSGRGNAGELFF.

Note on this clonotype: The junction shows a germline mismatch at one end, possibly a read error. This chain connects TRBV20-1 to TRBJ1-2; no reliable D call. Germline assignment: CDR1 DFQATT and CDR2 SNEGSKA (reference sequence). The CDR3 runs to 15 residues. CDR3 in DNA: TGCAGTGCGAGAGAACCCGGTACAGAACCTTATGGCTACACCTTC. Translating it yields CSAREPGTEPYGYTF.

Comment on this clonotype: One junction end disagrees with the germline gene, perhaps due to a read error. V is TRBV6-2 or TRBV6-3 and J is TRBJ2-2; D is unclear. Germline V CDR1 and CDR2: MNHEY, SVGEGT. This CDR3 is built from 13 residues. CDR3 sequence: CSSSHFLNGELFF. The CDR3 DNA follows: TGTTCCAGCAGTCACTTCTTAAACGGGGAGCTGTTTTTT.